The entry below describes one T cell receptor (beta chain). Its target is unknown. This CDR3 is built from 14 residues. The ends lost 7 bases at V and 0 bases at J; junction bases unmatched: 5. Germline CDR1 is MNHNS and CDR2 is SASEGT. Assay used: immunoSEQ multiplex PCR; TCRdb lists only in-frame clones, some missing. Here the sample spans roughly 60,000 clones, about 86% being singletons. The data stem from a study of OX40 agonist ivuxolimab in advanced cancers. Study in general: Patients received ivuxolimab, an intravenous treatment, every 2 weeks at 0.01 to 10 mg/kg. Patients in dose escalation had liver, melanoma, kidney or head and neck cancers.

Patients who had autoimmune disease history or got systemic immunosuppression were left out. General study points: Which antigen the expanded peripheral T cells recognized is unknown.

The specimen comprised CD4+ or CD8+ T cells sorted from blood, sampled in a trial of the OX40 agonist ivuxolimab. This TCR derives from an adult with an advanced solid tumor such as melanoma, head and neck, liver or kidney cancer. The V gene is TRBV6-1, the J gene TRBJ2-7, with 8 bases matching TRBD1. In DNA form, the CDR3 reads TGTGCCAGCATTCGGGACAGGAGCTCCTACGAGCAGTACTTC. Translating it yields CASIRDRSSYEQYF.